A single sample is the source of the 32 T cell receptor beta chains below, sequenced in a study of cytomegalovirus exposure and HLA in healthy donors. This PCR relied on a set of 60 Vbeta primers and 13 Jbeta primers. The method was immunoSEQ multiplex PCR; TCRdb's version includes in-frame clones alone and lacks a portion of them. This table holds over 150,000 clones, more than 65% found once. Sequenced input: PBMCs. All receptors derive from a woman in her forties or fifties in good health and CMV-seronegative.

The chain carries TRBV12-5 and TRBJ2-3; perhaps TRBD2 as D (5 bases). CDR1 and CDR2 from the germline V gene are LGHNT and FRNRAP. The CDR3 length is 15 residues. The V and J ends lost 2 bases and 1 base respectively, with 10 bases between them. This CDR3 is CASGLYSGRTDTQYF. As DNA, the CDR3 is TGTGCTAGTGGTTTGTACAGCGGCCGCACAGATACGCAGTATTTT.

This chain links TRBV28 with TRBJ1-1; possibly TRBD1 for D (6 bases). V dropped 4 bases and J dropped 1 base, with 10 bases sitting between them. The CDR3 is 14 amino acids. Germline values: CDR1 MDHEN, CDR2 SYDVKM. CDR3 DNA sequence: TGTGCCAGCAGTTCCCCCAGGGGGAACACTGAAGCTTTCTTT. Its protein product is CASSSPRGNTEAFF.

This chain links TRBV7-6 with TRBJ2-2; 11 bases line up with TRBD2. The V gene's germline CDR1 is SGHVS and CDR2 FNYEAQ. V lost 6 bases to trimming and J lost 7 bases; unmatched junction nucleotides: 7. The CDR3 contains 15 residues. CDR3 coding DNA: TGTGCCAGCAGAACTAGCGGGAGCGCTGGCGGGGAGCTGTTTTTT. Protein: CASRTSGSAGGELFF.

CDR3 amino acids: CASSQLRTSTYEQYF. The DNA for the CDR3 is TGCGCCAGCAGCCAACTCCGGACTAGCACCTACGAGCAGTACTTC. The chain is built from TRBV4-3 and TRBJ2-7; the match to TRBD2 covers 8 bases. The V gene end was trimmed by 2 bases and the J gene end by 2 bases; junction bases not matched to a gene: 5. The germline V gene encodes CDR1 LGHNA and CDR2 YSLEER. The CDR3 is 15 amino acids.

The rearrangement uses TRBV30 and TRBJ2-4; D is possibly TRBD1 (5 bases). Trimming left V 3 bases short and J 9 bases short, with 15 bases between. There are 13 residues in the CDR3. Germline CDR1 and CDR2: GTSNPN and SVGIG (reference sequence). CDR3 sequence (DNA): TGTGCCTGGAGGGTGGGGCCAAAGGGCATTCAGTACTTC. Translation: CAWRVGPKGIQYF.

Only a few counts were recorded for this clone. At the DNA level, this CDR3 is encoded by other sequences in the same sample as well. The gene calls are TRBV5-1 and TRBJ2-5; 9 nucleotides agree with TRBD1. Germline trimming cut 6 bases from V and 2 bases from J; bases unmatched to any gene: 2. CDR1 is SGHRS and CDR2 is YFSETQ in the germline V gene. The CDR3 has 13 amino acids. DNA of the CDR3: TGCGCCAGCACCGGGACAGGGCAAGAGACCCAGTACTTC. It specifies CASTGTGQETQYF.

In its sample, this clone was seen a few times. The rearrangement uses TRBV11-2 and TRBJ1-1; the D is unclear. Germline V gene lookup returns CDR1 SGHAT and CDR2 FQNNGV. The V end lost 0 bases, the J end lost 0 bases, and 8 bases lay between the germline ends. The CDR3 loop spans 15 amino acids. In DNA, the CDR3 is TGTGCCAGCAGCTTAGATACTCCGATGAACACTGAAGCTTTCTTT. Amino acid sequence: CASSLDTPMNTEAFF.

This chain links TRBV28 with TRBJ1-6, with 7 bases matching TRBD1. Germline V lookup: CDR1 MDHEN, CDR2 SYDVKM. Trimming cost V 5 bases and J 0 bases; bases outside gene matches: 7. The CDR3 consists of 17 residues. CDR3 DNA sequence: TGTGCCAGCAGTCTTGGGACAGCCAGCTCCTATAATTCACCCCTCCACTTT. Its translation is CASSLGTASSYNSPLHF.

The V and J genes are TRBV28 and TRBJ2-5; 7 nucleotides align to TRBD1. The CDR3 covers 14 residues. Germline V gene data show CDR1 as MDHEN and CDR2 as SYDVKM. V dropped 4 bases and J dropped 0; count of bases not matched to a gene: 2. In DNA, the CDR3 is TGTGCCAGCAGTTCGGACAGGCACCAAGAGACCCAGTACTTC. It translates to CASSSDRHQETQYF.

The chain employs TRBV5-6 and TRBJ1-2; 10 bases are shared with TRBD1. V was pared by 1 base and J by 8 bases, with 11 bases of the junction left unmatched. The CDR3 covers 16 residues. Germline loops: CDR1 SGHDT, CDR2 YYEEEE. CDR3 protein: CASSLFRDRGPIGYTF. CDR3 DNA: TGTGCCAGCAGCTTGTTTAGGGACAGGGGTCCCATAGGCTACACCTTC.

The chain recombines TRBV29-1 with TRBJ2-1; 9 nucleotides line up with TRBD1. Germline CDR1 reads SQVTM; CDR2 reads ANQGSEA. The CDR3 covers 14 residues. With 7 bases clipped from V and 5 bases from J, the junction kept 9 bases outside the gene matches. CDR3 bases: TGCAGCGCTCGGTACAGGGGGCCTGACAATGAGCAGTTCTTC. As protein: CSARYRGPDNEQFF.

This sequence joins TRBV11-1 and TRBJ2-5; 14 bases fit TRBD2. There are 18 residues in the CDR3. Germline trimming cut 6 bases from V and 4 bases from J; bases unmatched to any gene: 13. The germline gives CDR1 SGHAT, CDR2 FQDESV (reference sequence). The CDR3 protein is CASSLRATSGRARETQYF. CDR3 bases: TGTGCCAGCAGTCTTAGGGCGACTAGCGGGAGGGCCAGAGAGACCCAGTACTTC. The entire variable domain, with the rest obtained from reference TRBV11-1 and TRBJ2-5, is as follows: EAEVAQSPRYKITEKSQAVAFWCDPISGHATLYWYRQILGQGPELLVQFQDESVVDDSQLPKDRFSAERLKGVDSTLKIQPAELGDSAMYLCASSLRATSGRARETQYFGPGTRLLVL.

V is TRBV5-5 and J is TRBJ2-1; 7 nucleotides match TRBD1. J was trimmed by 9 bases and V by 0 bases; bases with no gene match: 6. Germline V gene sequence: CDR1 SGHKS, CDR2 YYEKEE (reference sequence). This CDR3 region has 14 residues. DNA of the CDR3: TGTGCCAGCAGCTTGGTGAAGGGGGCCGGTGAGCAGTTCTTC. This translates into CASSLVKGAGEQFF. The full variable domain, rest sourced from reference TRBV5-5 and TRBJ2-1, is DAGVTQSPTHLIKTRGQQVTLRCSPISGHKSVSWYQQVLGQGPQFIFQYYEKEERGRGNFPDRFSARQFPNYSSELNVNALLLGDSALYLCASSLVKGAGEQFFGPGTRLTVL.

CDR3 bases: TGCGCCAGCAGTTCACTAGCGGGGCCTTACGAGCAGTACTTC. Its translation is CASSSLAGPYEQYF. V gene TRBV10-1 combines with J gene TRBJ2-7; TRBD2 matches 10 bases. The CDR3 spans 14 residues. Germline loops: CDR1 WNHNN, CDR2 SYGVQD (reference sequence). After removal of 5 bases from V and 4 bases from J, the junction contained 5 bases not matched to a gene.

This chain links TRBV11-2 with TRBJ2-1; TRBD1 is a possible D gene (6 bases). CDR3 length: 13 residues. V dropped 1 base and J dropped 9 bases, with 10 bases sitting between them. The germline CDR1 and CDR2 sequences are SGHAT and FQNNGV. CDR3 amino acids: CASSLVRGIEQFF. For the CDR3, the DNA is TGTGCCAGCAGCTTAGTCAGGGGAATTGAGCAGTTCTTC. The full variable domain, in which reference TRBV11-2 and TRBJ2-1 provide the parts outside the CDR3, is EAGVAQSPRYKIIEKRQSVAFWCNPISGHATLYWYQQILGQGPKLLIQFQNNGVVDDSQLPKDRFSAERLKGVDSTLKIQPAKLEDSAVYLCASSLVRGIEQFFGPGTRLTVL.

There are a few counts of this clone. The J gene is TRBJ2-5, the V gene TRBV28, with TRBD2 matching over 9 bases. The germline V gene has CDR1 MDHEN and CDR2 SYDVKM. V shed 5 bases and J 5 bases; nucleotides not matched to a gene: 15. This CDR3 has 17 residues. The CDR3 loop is CASSPRRGVAGAETQYF. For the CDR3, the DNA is TGTGCCAGCAGTCCGCGCCGGGGGGTAGCGGGAGCGGAGACCCAGTACTTC.

The CDR3 sequence: CASSVAIRGAPAGNTIYF. The CDR3, as DNA: TGTGCCAGCAGCGTAGCGATCAGGGGAGCCCCGGCTGGAAACACCATATATTTT. This sequence joins TRBV9 and TRBJ1-3, with a tentative D call TRBD1 (6 bases). Trimming left V 0 bases short and J 2 bases short, with 18 bases between. Looked up from germline, CDR1 is SGDLS and CDR2 is YYNGEE. The CDR3 covers 18 residues.

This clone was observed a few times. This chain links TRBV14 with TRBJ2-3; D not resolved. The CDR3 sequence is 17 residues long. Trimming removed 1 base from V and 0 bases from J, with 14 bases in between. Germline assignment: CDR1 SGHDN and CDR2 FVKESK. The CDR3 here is CASSQGRYIASTDTQYF. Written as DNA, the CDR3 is TGTGCCAGCAGCCAAGGGCGGTACATTGCTAGCACAGATACGCAGTATTTT.

For the CDR3, the DNA is TGTGCCAGCAGCTTATTCGCGGGACCGGGTGGGGATGAGCAGTTCTTC. Its translation is CASSLFAGPGGDEQFF. This rearrangement joins TRBV7-2 to TRBJ2-1, with D possibly being TRBD2 (6 bases). V was trimmed by 2 bases and J by 8 bases, leaving 19 bases between them. The CDR3 totals 16 residues. From germline, CDR1 is SGHTA and CDR2 FQGNSA.

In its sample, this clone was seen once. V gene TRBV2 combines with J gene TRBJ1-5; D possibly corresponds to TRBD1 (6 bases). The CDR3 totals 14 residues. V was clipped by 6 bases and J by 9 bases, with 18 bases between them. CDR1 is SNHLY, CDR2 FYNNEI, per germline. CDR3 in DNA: TGTGCCAGCAGGCCGGACAGTAAATCAGGGCCCCAGCATTTT. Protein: CASRPDSKSGPQHF.

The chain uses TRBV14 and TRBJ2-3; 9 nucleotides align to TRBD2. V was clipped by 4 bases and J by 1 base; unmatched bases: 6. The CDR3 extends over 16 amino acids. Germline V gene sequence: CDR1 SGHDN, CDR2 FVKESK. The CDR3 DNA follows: TGTGCCAGCAGCCCCTGGCGGGGGGGCGGCACAGATACGCAGTATTTT. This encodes CASSPWRGGGTDTQYF.

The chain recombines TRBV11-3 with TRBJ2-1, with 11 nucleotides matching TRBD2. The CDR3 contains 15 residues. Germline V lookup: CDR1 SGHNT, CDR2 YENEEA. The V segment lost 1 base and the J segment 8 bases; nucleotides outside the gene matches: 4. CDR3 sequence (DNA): TGTGCCAGCAGCTTAGGACTAGCGGGAACGTATGAGCAGTTCTTC. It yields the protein CASSLGLAGTYEQFF.

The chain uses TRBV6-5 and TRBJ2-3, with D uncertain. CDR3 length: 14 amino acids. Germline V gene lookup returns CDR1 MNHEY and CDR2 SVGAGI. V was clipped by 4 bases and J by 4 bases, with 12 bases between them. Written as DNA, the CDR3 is TGTGCCAGCAGTTCCCTTGGAGTGGCAGATACGCAGTATTTT. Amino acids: CASSSLGVADTQYF.

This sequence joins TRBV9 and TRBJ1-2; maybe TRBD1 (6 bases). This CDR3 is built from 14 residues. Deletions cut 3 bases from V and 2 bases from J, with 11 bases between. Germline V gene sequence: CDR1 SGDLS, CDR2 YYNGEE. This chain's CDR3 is CASSEGGENYGYTF. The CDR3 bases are TGTGCCAGCAGCGAAGGGGGGGAGAACTATGGCTACACCTTC.

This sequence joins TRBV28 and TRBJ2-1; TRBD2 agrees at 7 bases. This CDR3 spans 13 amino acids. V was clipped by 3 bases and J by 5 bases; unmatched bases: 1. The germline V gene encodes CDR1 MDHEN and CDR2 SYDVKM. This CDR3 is CASSLGLNNEQFF. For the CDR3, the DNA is TGTGCCAGCAGTTTGGGACTAAACAATGAGCAGTTCTTC.

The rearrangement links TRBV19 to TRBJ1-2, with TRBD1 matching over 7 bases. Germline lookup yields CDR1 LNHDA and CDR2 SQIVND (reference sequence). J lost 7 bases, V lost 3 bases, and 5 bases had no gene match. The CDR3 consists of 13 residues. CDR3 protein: CASSMGQQIGYTF. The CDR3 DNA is TGTGCCAGTAGTATGGGACAGCAAATTGGCTACACCTTC.

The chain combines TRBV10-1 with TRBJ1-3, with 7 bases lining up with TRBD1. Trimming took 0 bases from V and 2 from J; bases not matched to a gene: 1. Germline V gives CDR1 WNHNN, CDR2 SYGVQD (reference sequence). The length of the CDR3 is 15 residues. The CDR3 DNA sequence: TGCGCCAGCAGTGAGTCAGGGGGCCCTGGAAACACCATATATTTT. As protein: CASSESGGPGNTIYF.

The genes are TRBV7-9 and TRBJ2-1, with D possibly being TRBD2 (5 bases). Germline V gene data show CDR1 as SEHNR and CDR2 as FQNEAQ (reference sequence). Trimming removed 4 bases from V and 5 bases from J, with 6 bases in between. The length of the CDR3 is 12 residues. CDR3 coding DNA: TGTGCCAGCAGCTGGACTCACAATGAGCAGTTCTTC. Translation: CASSWTHNEQFF.

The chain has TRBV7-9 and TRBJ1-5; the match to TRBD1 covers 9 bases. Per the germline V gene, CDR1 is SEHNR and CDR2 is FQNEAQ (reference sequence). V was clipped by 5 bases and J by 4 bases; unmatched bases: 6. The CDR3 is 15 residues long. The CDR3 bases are TGTGCCAGCAGCCCGGGACAGGGTTTAAATCAGCCCCAGCATTTT. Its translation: CASSPGQGLNQPQHF. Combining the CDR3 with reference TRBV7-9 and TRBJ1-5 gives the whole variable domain DTGVSQNPRHKITKRGQNVTFRCDPISEHNRLYWYRQTLGQGPEFLTYFQNEAQLEKSRLLSDRFSAERPKGSFSTLEIQRTEQGDSAMYLCASSPGQGLNQPQHFGDGTRLSIL.

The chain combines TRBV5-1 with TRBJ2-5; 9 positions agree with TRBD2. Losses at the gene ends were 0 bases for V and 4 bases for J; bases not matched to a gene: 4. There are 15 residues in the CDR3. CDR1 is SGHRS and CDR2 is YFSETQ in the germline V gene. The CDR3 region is CASSLGGGAGETQYF. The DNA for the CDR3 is TGCGCCAGCAGCTTGGGCGGGGGGGCCGGAGAGACCCAGTACTTC.

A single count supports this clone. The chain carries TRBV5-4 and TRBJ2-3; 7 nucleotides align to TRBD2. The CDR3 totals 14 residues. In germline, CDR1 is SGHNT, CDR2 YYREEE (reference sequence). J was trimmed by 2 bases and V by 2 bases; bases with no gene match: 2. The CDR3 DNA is TGTGCCAGCAGCTTTCGGGGGGTCACAGATACGCAGTATTTT. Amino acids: CASSFRGVTDTQYF.

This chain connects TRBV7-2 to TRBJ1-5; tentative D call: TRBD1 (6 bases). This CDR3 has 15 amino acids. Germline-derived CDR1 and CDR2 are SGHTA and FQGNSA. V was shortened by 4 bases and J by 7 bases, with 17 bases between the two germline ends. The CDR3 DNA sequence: TGTGCCAGCAGCTCCCAGGGGCCCATTTTACAGCCCCAGCATTTT. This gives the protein CASSSQGPILQPQHF.